This TCR beta chain appears in the sequencing data of a study of long-term antiretroviral therapy in people with HIV. Assay version v3.0 of immunoSEQ was used, and it was run at survey level. Assay used: immunoSEQ multiplex PCR; TCRdb lists only in-frame clones, some missing. The sample lists 30,000 to 50,000 clones; roughly nine tenths were seen once. V was shortened by 4 bases and J by 7 bases, with 20 bases between the two germline ends. Germline CDR1 reads SGHTA; CDR2 reads FQGNSA. This CDR3 has 15 amino acids. The sequencing used unsorted PBMCs, collected 1.2 years after starting antiretroviral therapy. V and J are TRBV7-2 and TRBJ2-7; possibly TRBD1 for D (6 bases). The sequence was collected from a woman aged 50 to 60 with HIV. The CDR3 region is CASSSGASPRGEQYF. DNA for the CDR3: TGTGCCAGCAGCTCAGGGGCCTCCCCGCGAGGAGAGCAGTACTTC. The full variable domain, rest sourced from reference TRBV7-2 and TRBJ2-7, is GAGVSQSPSNKVTEKGKDVELRCDPISGHTALYWYRQSLGQGLEFLIYFQGNSAPDKSGLPSDRFSAERTGGSVSTLTIQRTQQEDSAVYLCASSSGASPRGEQYFGPGTRLTVT.